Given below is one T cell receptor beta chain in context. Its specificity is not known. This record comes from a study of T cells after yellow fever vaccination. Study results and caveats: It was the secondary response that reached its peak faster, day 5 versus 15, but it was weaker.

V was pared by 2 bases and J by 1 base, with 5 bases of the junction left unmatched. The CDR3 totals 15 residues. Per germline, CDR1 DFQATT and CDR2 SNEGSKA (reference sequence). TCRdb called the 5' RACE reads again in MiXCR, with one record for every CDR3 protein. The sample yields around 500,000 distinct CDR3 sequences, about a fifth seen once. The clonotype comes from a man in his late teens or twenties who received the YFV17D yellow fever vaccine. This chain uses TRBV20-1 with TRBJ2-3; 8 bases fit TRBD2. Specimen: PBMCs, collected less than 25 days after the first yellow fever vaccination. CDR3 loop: CSARNPAGGTDTQYF. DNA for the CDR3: TGCAGTGCTAGAAATCCAGCGGGGGGCACAGATACGCAGTATTTT.